This entry is about one T cell receptor (beta chain). These data originate in a study of naive and memory T cell subsets. Germline V gene data show CDR1 as SGHTA and CDR2 as FQGNSA. V lost 0 bases to trimming and J lost 4 bases; unmatched junction nucleotides: 2. This CDR3 spans 15 amino acids. Four PCR rounds used nested alpha and beta constant region primers plus the SP2 primer. Reverse transcription of blood and skin TCR RNA was primed at alpha and beta constant regions. MiXCR, run by TCRdb on the 5' RACE reads, gives a single entry per CDR3 protein. The sample carries more than 55,000 distinct CDR3 sequences, less than 10% recorded once. An oligonucleotide containing a UMI was ligated to the 3' end of TCR cDNA.

This receptor was taken from a female donor in good health. The chain recombines TRBV7-2 with TRBJ1-5, with 8 bases aligning to TRBD1. In DNA form, the CDR3 reads TGTGCCAGCAGCTTAGCCAGGGGGCGGAATCAGCCCCAGCATTTT. Amino acids: CASSLARGRNQPQHF.